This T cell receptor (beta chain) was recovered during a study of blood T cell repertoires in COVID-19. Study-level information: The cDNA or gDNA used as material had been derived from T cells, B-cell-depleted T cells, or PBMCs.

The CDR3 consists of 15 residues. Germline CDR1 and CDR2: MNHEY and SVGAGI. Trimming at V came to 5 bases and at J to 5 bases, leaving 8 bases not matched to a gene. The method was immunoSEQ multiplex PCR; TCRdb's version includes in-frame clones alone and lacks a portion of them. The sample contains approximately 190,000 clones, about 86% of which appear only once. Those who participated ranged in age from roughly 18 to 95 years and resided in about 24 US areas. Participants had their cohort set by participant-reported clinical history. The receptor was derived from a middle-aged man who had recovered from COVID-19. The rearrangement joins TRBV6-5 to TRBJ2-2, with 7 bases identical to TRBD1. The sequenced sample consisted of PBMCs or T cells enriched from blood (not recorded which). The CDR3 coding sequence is TGTGCCAGCAGTCGCGTAAAACAGGGGACCGGGGAGCTGTTTTTT. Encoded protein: CASSRVKQGTGELFF.